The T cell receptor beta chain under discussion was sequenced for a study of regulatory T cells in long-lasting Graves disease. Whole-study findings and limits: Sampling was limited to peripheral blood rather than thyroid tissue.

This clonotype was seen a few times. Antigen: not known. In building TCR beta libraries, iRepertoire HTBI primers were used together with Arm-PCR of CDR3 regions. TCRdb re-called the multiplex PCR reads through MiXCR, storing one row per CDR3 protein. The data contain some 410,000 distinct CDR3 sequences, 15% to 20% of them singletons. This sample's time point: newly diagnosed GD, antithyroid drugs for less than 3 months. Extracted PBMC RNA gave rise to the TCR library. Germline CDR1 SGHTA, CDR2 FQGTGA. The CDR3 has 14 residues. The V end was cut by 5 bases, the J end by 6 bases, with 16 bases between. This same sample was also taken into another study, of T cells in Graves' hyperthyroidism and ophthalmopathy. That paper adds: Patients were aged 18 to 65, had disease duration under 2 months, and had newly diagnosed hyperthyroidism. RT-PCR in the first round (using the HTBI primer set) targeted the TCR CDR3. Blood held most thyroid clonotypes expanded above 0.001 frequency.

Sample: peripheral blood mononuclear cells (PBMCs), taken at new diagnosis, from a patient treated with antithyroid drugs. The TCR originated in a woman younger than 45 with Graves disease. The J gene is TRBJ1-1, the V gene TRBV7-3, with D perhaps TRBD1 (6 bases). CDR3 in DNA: TGTGCCAGCAGCAGACAGGTCCCTGGGTCTGAAGCTTTCTTT. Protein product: CASSRQVPGSEAFF. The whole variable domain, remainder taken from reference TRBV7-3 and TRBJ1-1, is GAGVSQTPSNKVTEKGKYVELRCDPISGHTALYWYRQSLGQGPEFLIYFQGTGAADDSGLPNDRFFAVRPEGSVSTLKIQRTERGDSAVYLCASSRQVPGSEAFFGQGTRLTVV.